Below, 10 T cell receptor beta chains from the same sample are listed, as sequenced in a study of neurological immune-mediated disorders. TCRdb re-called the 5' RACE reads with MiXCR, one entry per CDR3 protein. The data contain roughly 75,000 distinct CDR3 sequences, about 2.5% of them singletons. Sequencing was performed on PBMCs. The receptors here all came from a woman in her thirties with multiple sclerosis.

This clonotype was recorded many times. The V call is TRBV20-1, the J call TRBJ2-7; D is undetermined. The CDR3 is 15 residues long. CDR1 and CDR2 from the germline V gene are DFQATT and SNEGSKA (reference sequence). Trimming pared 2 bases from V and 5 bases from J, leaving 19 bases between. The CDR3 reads CSARHGPDRSDEQYF. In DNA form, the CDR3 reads TGCAGTGCTAGACACGGGCCAGATAGGAGTGACGAGCAGTACTTC.

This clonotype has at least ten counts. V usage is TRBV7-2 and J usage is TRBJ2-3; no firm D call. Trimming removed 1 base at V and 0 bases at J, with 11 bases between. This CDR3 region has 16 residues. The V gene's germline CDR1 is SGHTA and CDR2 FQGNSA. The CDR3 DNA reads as TGTGCCAGCAGCTTAGGTCTCCCGATTAGCACAGATACGCAGTATTTT. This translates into CASSLGLPISTDTQYF.

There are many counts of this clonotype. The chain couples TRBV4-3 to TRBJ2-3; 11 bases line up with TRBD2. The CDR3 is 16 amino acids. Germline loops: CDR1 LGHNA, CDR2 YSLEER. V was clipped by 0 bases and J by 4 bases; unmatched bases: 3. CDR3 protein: CASSQEGGLAADTQYF. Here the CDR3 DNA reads TGCGCCAGCAGCCAAGAGGGGGGACTAGCGGCAGATACGCAGTATTTT.

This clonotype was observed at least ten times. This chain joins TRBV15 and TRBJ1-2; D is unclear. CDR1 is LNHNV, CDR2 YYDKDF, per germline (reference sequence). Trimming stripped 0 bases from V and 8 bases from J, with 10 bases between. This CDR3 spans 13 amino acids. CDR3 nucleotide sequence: TGTGCCACCAGCAGAGATGCCACCAGAGGCTACACCTTC. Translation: CATSRDATRGYTF.

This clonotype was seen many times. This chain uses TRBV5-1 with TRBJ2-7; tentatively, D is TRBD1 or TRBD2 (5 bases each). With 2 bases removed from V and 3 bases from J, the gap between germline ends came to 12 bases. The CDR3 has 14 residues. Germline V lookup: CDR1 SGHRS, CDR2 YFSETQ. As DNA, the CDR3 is TGCGCCAGCAGCTTTTGGGACGGATACTACGAGCAGTACTTC. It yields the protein CASSFWDGYYEQYF.

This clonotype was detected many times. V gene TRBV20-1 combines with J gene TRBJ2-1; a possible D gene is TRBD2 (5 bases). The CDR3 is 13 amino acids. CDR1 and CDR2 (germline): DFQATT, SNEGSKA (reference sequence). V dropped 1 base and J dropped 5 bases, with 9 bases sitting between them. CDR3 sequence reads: CSARAASNNEQFF. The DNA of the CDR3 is TGCAGTGCTAGAGCCGCTAGCAACAATGAGCAGTTCTTC.

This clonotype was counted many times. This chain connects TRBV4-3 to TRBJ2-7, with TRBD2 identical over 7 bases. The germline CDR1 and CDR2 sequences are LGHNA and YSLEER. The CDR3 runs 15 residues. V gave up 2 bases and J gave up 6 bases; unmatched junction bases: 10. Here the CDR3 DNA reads TGCGCCAGCAGCCAAAGCCCGGGACTAAGCTCCGAGCAGTACTTC. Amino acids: CASSQSPGLSSEQYF.

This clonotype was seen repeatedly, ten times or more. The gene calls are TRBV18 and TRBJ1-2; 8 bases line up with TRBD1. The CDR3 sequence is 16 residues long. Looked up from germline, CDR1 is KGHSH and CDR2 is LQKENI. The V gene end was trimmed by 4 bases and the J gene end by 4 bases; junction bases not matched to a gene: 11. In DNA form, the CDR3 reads TGTGCCAGCTCACAGACCGGACAGGGCTTCCCCTATGGCTACACCTTC. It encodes CASSQTGQGFPYGYTF.

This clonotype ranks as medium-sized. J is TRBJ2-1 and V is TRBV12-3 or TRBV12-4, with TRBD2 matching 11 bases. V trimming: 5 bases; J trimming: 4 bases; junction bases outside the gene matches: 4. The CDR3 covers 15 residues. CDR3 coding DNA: TGTGCCAGCAGTGGGACTAGCGGCCCTTACAATGAGCAGTTCTTC. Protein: CASSGTSGPYNEQFF.

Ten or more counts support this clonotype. The CDR3 DNA reads TGTGCCAGCAGCTTAGGAGGCCCCCCTGAAGCTTTCTTT. This sequence encodes CASSLGGPPEAFF. V usage is TRBV7-6 and J usage is TRBJ1-1; D ambiguous. This CDR3 spans 13 amino acids. The ends were cut back, 1 base at V and 6 bases at J, with 9 bases in the middle. The germline V gene has CDR1 SGHVS and CDR2 FNYEAQ.